The clone carrying this T cell receptor (beta chain) appeared many times. The data belong to a study of regulatory T cells in long-lasting Graves disease. Sample time point: newly diagnosed GD, antithyroid drugs for less than 3 months. PBMC-extracted RNA yielded the TCR library. The TCR beta library used iRepertoire HTBI primers with Arm-PCR amplification of CDR3. TCRdb passed the multiplex PCR reads through MiXCR, listing each CDR3 protein once. Of about 240,000 distinct CDR3 sequences listed, over 20% are singletons. The sequence was collected from a female donor with Graves disease. Sequencing was performed on peripheral blood mononuclear cells (PBMCs), taken at new diagnosis, from a patient treated with antithyroid drugs.

CDR3 residues: CASSQDRAGGEGAFF. The CDR3, as DNA: TGTGCCAGCAGCCAAGATCGCGCAGGGGGCGAGGGAGCTTTCTTT. The chain couples TRBV4-2 to TRBJ1-1, with TRBD1 identical over 8 bases. CDR1 and CDR2 (germline): LGHNA, YNFKEQ. V shed 0 bases and J 10 bases; nucleotides not matched to a gene: 10. This CDR3 comprises 15 residues.